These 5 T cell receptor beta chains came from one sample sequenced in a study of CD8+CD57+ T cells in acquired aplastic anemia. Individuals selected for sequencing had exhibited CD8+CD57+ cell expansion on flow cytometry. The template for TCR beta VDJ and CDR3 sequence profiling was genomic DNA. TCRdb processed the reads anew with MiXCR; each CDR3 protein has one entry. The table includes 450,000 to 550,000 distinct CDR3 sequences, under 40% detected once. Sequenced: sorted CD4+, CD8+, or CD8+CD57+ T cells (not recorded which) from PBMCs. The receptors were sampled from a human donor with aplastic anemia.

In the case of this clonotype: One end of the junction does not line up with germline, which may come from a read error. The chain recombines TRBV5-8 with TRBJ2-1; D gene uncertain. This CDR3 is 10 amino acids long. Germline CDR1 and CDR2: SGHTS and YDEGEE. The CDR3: CASSYNGQFF. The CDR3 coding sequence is TGTGCCAGCAGCTATAATGGGCAGTTCTTC. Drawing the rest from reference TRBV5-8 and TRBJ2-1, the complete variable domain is EAGVTQSPTHLIKTRGQQATLRCSPISGHTSVYWYQQALGLGLQFLLWYDEGEERNRGNFPPRFSGRQFPNYSSELNVNALELEDSALYLCASSYNGQFFGPGTRLTVL.

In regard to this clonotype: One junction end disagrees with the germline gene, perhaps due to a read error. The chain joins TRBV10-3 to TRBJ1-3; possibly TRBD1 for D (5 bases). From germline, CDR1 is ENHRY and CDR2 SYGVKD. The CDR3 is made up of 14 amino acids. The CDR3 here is CVISERGSGNIIYF. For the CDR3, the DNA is TGTGTCATCAGTGAACGGGGGTCTGGAAACATCATATATTTT.

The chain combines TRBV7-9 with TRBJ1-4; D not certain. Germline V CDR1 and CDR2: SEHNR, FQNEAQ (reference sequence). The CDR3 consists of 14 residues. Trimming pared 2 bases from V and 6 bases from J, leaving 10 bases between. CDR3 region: CASSLRAGDEKLFF. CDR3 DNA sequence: TGTGCCAGCAGCTTACGGGCAGGTGATGAAAAACTGTTTTTT.

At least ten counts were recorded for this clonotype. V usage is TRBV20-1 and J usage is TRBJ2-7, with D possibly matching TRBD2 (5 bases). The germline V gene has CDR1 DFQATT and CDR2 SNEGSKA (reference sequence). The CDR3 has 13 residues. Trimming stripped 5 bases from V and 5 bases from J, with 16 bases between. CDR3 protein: CSACRLTNHEQYF. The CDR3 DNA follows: TGCAGTGCTTGTAGACTAACCAACCACGAGCAGTACTTC.

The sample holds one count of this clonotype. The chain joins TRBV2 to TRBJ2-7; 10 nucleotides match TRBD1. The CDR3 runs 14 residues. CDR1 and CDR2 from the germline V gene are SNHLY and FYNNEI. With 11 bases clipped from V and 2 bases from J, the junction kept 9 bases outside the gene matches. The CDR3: CAGQGGRNAYEQYF. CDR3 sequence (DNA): TGTGCCGGACAGGGGGGAAGGAATGCCTACGAGCAGTACTTC.